A selection of T cell receptor beta chains follows, all from one sample in a study of T-cell memory formation after mild COVID-19. TCRdb re-analysed the 5' RACE reads in MiXCR, keeping a single row per CDR3 protein. The top ten hold around 9.2% of the sample, which has about 440,000 distinct CDR3 sequences, around 19% seen once. The material sequenced was PBMCs or a T cell subset sorted from them (not recorded which). The receptors shown here come from an adult woman who had mild COVID-19 (a few samples of this study predate the infection). Cell type and time point are not known. The CDR3 runs from the conserved cysteine through the conserved F or W. A D gene is named only where the DNA matches it firmly. Clone size is given for some rows only: seen once, a few or many times, or a class if the clone is expanded.

d_gene	j_gene	v_gene	abundance	CDR3aa	CDR3nt
TRBD1	TRBJ1-5	TRBV20-1	few	CSACPGTGNQPQHF	TGCAGTGCTTGTCCCGGGACAGGGAATCAGCCCCAGCATTTT
TRBD1	TRBJ2-3	TRBV11-2	.	CASSLGWTGRGSDTQYF	TGTGCCAGCAGCTTAGGATGGACAGGGCGGGGATCAGATACGCAGTATTTT
.	TRBJ1-5	TRBV5-1	few	CASSFTGDSNQPQHF	TGCGCCAGCAGCTTTACAGGTGATAGCAATCAGCCCCAGCATTTT
.	TRBJ1-1	TRBV6-5	few	CASQWRGRKNTEAFF	TGTGCCAGCCAGTGGAGGGGACGGAAGAACACTGAAGCTTTCTTT
.	TRBJ2-1	TRBV12-3/TRBV12-4	.	CASSDASRRPGDEQFF	TGTGCCAGCAGTGATGCCTCACGACGGCCCGGGGATGAGCAGTTCTTC
.	TRBJ2-3	TRBV4-3	.	CASSQDLGGQDTQYF	TGCGCCAGCAGCCAAGATTTGGGGGGCCAGGATACGCAGTATTTT
.	TRBJ2-7	TRBV20-1	few	CSARDWERSYEQYF	TGCAGTGCTAGAGATTGGGAGAGGTCCTACGAGCAGTACTTC
.	TRBJ2-7	TRBV5-1	few	CASSAGGRYEQYF	TGCGCCAGCAGCGCGGGCGGGCGTTACGAGCAGTACTTC
.	TRBJ1-4	TRBV4-1	.	CASRGGDEKLFF	TGCGCCAGCAGAGGGGGGGATGAAAAACTGTTTTTT
.	TRBJ2-6	TRBV5-1	few	CASSYWGSGANVLTF	TGCGCCAGCAGCTATTGGGGGTCTGGGGCCAACGTCCTGACTTTC
.	TRBJ2-3	TRBV7-8	.	CASSLVGSRTDTQYF	TGTGCCAGCAGCTTAGTTGGCAGCCGCACAGATACGCAGTATTTT
TRBD1	TRBJ1-2	TRBV4-2	.	CASSQTDRVGYGYTF	TGTGCCAGCAGCCAAACGGACAGGGTTGGCTATGGCTACACCTTC
.	TRBJ2-3	TRBV5-6	.	CASSSSNTLYQLTDTQYF	TGTGCCAGCAGCTCTTCTAACACGCTGTACCAACTCACAGATACGCAGTATTTT
.	TRBJ2-3	TRBV5-1	.	CASTLYYTQYF	TGCGCCAGCACCCTCTATTATACGCAGTATTTT
TRBD2	TRBJ2-3	TRBV7-2	few	CASSFPRTSGGHSTDTQYF	TGTGCCAGCAGCTTCCCCAGGACTAGCGGGGGGCATAGCACAGATACGCAGTATTTT
.	TRBJ1-2	TRBV20-1	.	CSAGDSVAVNYGYTF	TGCAGTGCTGGGGATAGCGTCGCCGTTAACTATGGCTACACCTTC
.	TRBJ2-2	TRBV7-2	few	CASSLAQAGELFF	TGTGCCAGCAGCTTAGCGCAGGCCGGGGAGCTGTTTTTT
TRBD2	TRBJ2-3	TRBV5-5	few	CASSLGTSDTDTQYF	TGTGCCAGCAGCTTGGGGACTAGTGACACAGATACGCAGTATTTT
TRBD1	TRBJ1-1	TRBV5-1	.	CASSLEFVTGGTTEAFF	TGCGCCAGCAGCTTGGAGTTTGTGACAGGGGGCACCACTGAAGCTTTCTTT
.	TRBJ1-4	TRBV7-2	many	CASSLAPGQFNEKLFF	TGTGCCAGCAGCTTAGCCCCAGGACAGTTTAATGAAAAACTGTTTTTT
.	TRBJ2-1	TRBV19	many	CASSTGRYNEQFF	TGTGCCAGTAGTACCGGTCGCTACAATGAGCAGTTCTTC
.	TRBJ2-7	TRBV5-1	.	CASSSRGGTYEQYF	TGCGCCAGCAGCTCGAGGGGCGGCACCTACGAGCAGTACTTC
.	TRBJ2-3	TRBV29-1	.	CSVEDSWQGRQYF	TGCAGCGTTGAAGATTCGTGGCAAGGGCGACAGTATTTT
TRBD1	TRBJ1-2	TRBV20-1	.	CSPVTGGNYGYTF	TGCAGTCCCGTGACAGGGGGAAACTATGGCTACACCTTC
TRBD1	TRBJ1-1	TRBV29-1	.	CSVTDREYTEAFF	TGCAGCGTTACCGACAGGGAGTACACTGAAGCTTTCTTT
TRBD1	TRBJ1-1	TRBV6-5	.	CASSDHLGQGFYTEAFF	TGTGCCAGCAGTGATCACTTGGGACAGGGATTCTACACTGAAGCTTTCTTT
TRBD2	TRBJ2-7	TRBV20-1	few	CSAREGTSGSRSYEQYF	TGCAGTGCTAGAGAGGGGACTAGCGGGAGTCGCTCCTACGAGCAGTACTTC
.	TRBJ1-1	TRBV7-9	.	CASSLAPGINTEAFF	TGTGCCAGCAGCTTAGCGCCGGGGATTAACACTGAAGCTTTCTTT
.	TRBJ1-2	TRBV7-9	.	CASIPTDSHYGYTF	TGTGCCAGCATCCCGACAGACTCCCACTATGGCTACACCTTC
.	TRBJ2-7	TRBV5-4	.	CASSFPGTRVYEQYF	TGTGCCAGCAGCTTCCCCGGGACTCGTGTCTACGAGCAGTACTTC
TRBD1	TRBJ1-5	TRBV3-1	.	CASSQGFGTGRQPQHF	TGTGCCAGCAGCCAAGGATTCGGGACAGGGCGTCAGCCCCAGCATTTT
.	TRBJ2-5	TRBV5-1	many	CASSERTDQETQYF	TGCGCCAGCAGCGAGAGGACAGACCAAGAGACCCAGTACTTC
.	TRBJ1-3	TRBV3-1	.	CASRRGFSGNTIYF	TGTGCCAGCAGGAGAGGGTTTTCTGGAAACACCATATATTTT
.	TRBJ1-5	TRBV12-3/TRBV12-4	few	CASSLNRAENQPQHF	TGTGCCAGCAGTTTGAATAGGGCGGAGAATCAGCCCCAGCATTTT
.	TRBJ2-1	TRBV5-1	.	CASSSGANEQFF	TGCGCCAGCAGCTCTGGGGCAAATGAGCAGTTCTTC
.	TRBJ1-2	TRBV7-9	many	CASTFSQGQGYTF	TGTGCCAGCACCTTCTCTCAGGGTCAAGGCTACACCTTC
TRBD2	TRBJ2-2	TRBV5-1	few	CASSLVPSGSLVNGELFF	TGCGCCAGCAGCTTGGTTCCTAGCGGGAGTCTCGTAAACGGGGAGCTGTTTTTT
.	TRBJ1-1	TRBV30	few	CALCRGLSRGTEAFF	TGTGCCTTATGTAGAGGGCTTTCACGAGGCACTGAAGCTTTCTTT
TRBD1	TRBJ1-1	TRBV7-9	.	CASSRAQGANTEAFF	TGTGCCAGCAGCCGAGCCCAGGGGGCGAACACTGAAGCTTTCTTT
TRBD1	TRBJ1-1	TRBV5-6	.	CASSFQRTGSPLEAFF	TGTGCCAGCAGCTTCCAACGGACAGGGAGCCCCCTTGAAGCTTTCTTT
TRBD2	TRBJ2-7	TRBV3-1	.	CASSPRLAGEQYF	TGTGCCAGCAGCCCGAGACTAGCGGGCGAGCAGTACTTC
TRBD1	TRBJ2-5	TRBV7-2	many	CASSFNRGEETQYF	TGTGCCAGCAGCTTCAACAGGGGGGAAGAGACCCAGTACTTC
.	TRBJ2-3	TRBV24-1	few	CATSDLSGPDTQYF	TGTGCCACCAGTGACCTTTCAGGGCCAGATACGCAGTATTTT
.	TRBJ2-5	TRBV29-1	few	CSVERNQAQYF	TGCAGCGTGGAAAGAAATCAGGCCCAGTACTTC
.	TRBJ2-1	TRBV7-9	many	CASSLDYNEQFF	TGCGCCAGCAGCTTGGACTACAATGAGCAGTTCTTC
.	TRBJ1-1	TRBV7-9	few	CASGGGQGNTEAFF	TGTGCCAGCGGCGGTGGGCAAGGAAACACTGAAGCTTTCTTT
.	TRBJ2-5	TRBV18	few	CASSPPGQETQYF	TGTGCCAGCTCACCACCGGGGCAAGAGACCCAGTACTTC
.	TRBJ1-1	TRBV12-3/TRBV12-4	.	CASSLNAGPTEAFF	TGTGCCAGCAGTTTAAACGCAGGGCCCACTGAAGCTTTCTTT
TRBD1	TRBJ2-1	TRBV6-5	few	CASSYSTGASYNEQFF	TGTGCCAGCAGTTACTCTACAGGGGCCTCCTACAATGAGCAGTTCTTC
.	TRBJ2-7	TRBV6-5	.	CASSSDSPYEQYF	TGTGCCAGCAGTTCCGACAGCCCCTACGAGCAGTACTTC
.	TRBJ2-1	TRBV10-3	few	CAIGVDNEQFF	TGTGCCATCGGGGTAGACAATGAGCAGTTCTTC
TRBD2	TRBJ2-1	TRBV6-2/TRBV6-3	few	CASSQILAGGPVVEQFF	TGTGCCAGCAGCCAAATTCTAGCGGGAGGGCCCGTGGTTGAGCAGTTCTTC
.	TRBJ2-1	TRBV4-2	.	CASTLDSAWTNEQFF	TGTGCCAGCACCCTCGATAGCGCCTGGACCAATGAGCAGTTCTTC